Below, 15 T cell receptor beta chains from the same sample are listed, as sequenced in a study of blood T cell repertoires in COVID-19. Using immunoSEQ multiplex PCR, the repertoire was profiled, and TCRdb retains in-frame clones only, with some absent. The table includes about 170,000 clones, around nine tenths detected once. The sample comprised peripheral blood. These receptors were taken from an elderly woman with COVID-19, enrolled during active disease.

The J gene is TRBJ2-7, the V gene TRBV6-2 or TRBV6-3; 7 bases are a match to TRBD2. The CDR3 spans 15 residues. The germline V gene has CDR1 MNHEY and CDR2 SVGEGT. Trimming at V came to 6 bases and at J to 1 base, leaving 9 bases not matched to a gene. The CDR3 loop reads CASSVPGLQSYEQYF. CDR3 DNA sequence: TGTGCCAGCAGCGTTCCGGGACTACAGTCCTACGAGCAGTACTTC.

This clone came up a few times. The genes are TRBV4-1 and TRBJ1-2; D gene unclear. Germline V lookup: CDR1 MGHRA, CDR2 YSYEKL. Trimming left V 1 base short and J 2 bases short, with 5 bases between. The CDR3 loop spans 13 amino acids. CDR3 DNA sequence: TGCGCCAGCAGCCAAGGAGGGAACTATGGCTACACCTTC. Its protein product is CASSQGGNYGYTF.

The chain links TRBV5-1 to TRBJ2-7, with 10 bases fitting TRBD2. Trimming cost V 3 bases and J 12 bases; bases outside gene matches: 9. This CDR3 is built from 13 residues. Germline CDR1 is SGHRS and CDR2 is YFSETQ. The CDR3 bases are TGCGCCAGCAGCTCCCAATTACTAGCGGGACTGTACTTC. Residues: CASSSQLLAGLYF.

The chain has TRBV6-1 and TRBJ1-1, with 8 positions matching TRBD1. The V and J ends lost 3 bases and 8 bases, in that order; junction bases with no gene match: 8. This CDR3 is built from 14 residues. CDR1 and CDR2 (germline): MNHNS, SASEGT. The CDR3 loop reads CASSDPRQGREAFF. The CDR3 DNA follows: TGTGCCAGCAGTGATCCGAGACAGGGGAGAGAAGCTTTCTTT.

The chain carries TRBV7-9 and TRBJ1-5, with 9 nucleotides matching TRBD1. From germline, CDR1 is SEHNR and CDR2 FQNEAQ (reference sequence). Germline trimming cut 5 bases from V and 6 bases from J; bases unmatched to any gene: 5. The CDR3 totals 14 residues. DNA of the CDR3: TGTGCCAGCAGCCCCGGGACAGGGCGTCAGCCCCAGCATTTT. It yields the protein CASSPGTGRQPQHF.

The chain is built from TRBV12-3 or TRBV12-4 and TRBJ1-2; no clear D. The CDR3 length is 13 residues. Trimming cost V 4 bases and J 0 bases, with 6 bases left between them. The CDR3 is CASSSTPNYGYTF. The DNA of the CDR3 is TGTGCCAGCAGTTCGACACCTAACTATGGCTACACCTTC.

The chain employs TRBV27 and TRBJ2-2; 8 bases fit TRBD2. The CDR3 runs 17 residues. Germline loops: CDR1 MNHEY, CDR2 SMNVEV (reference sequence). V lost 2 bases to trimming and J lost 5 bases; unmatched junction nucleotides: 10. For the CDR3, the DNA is TGTGCCAGCAGTTTAAATCCGGGACTAGGTAGAACCGGGGAGCTGTTTTTT. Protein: CASSLNPGLGRTGELFF.

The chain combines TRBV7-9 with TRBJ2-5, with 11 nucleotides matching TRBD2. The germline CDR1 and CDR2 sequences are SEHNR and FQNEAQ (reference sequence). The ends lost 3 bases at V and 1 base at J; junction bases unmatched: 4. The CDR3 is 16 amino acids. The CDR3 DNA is TGTGCCAGCAGCTTGTCGCTAGCGGGAGGCCAAGAGACCCAGTACTTC. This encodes CASSLSLAGGQETQYF.

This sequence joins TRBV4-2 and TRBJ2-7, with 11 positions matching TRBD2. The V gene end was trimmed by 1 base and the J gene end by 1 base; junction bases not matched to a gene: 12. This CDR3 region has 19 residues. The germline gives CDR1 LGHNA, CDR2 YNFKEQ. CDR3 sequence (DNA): TGTGCCAGCAGCCAAGGACAGAGCACTAGCGGGGGCCGATCCTACGAGCAGTACTTC. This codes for CASSQGQSTSGGRSYEQYF.

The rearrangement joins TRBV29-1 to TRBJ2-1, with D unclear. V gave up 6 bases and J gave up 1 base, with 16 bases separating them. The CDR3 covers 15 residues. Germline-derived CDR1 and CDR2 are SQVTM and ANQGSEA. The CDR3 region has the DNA TGCAGCGTCGCTATAAGGAGAGAATCCTACAATGAGCAGTTCTTC. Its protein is CSVAIRRESYNEQFF.

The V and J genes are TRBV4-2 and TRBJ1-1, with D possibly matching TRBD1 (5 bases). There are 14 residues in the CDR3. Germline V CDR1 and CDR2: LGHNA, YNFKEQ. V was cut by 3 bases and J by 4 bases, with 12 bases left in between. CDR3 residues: CASSQDKGVTEAFF. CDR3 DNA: TGTGCCAGCAGCCAGGATAAAGGGGTCACTGAAGCTTTCTTT.

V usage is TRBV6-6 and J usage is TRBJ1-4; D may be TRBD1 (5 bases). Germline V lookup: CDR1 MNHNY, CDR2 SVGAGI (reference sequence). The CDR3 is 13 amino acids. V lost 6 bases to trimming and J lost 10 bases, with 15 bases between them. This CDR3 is CASRSTAGGKLFF. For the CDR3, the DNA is TGTGCCAGCAGGTCGACAGCGGGGGGAAAACTGTTTTTT.

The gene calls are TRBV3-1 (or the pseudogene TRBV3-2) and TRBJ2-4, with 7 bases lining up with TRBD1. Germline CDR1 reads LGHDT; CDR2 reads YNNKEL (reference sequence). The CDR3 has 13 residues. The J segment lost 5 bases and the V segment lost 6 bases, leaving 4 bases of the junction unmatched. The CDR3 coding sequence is TGTGCCAGCAGAAGAGGGGGCGAAAACATTCAGTACTTC. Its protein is CASRRGGENIQYF.

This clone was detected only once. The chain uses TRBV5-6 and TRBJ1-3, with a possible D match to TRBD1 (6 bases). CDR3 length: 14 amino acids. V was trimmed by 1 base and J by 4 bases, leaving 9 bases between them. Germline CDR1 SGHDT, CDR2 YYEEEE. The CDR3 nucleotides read TGTGCCAGCAGCTTGTACCAGGGGGGAAACACCATATATTTT. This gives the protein CASSLYQGGNTIYF. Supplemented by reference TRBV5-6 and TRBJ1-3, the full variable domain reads DAGVTQSPTHLIKTRGQQVTLRCSPKSGHDTVSWYQQALGQGPQFIFQYYEEEERQRGNFPDRFSGHQFPNYSSELNVNALLLGDSALYLCASSLYQGGNTIYFGEGSWLTVV.

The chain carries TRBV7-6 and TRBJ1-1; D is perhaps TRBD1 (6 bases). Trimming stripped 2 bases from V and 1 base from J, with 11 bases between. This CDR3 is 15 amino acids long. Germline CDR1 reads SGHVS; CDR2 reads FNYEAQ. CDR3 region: CASSLQQGSNTEAFF. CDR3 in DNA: TGTGCCAGCAGCTTACAACAGGGTTCGAACACTGAAGCTTTCTTT.